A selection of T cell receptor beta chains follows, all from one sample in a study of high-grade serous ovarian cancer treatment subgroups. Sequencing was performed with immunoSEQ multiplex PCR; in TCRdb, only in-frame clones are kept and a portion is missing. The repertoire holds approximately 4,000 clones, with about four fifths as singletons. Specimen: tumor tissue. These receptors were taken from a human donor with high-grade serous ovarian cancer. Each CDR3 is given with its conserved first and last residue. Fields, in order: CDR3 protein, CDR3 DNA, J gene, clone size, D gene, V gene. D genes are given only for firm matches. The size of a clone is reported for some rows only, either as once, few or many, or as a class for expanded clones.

CDR3: CASSVGPDGDTQYF
DNA: TGTGCCAGCAGCGTCGGGCCTGATGGGGATACGCAGTATTTT
J: TRBJ2-3
size: .
D: .
V: TRBV9

CDR3: CASSLDRAYEQYF
DNA: TGTGCCAGCAGCTTGGATAGGGCCTACGAGCAGTACTTC
J: TRBJ2-7
size: few
D: .
V: TRBV5-5

CDR3: CASSRSSVGTQYF
DNA: TGTGCCAGCAGTCGCTCTAGTGTCGGGACCCAGTACTTC
J: TRBJ2-5
size: once
D: .
V: TRBV2

CDR3: CASSPRLGTSGDAQYF
DNA: TGTGCCAGCAGCCCCCGACTTGGGACTAGCGGGGACGCGCAGTATTTT
J: TRBJ2-3
size: .
D: TRBD2
V: TRBV7-9

CDR3: CASSRGQGGTQYF
DNA: TGTGCCAGCAGCCGCGGACAGGGCGGGACCCAGTACTTC
J: TRBJ2-5
size: .
D: TRBD1
V: TRBV11-1

CDR3: CATQGGIDEQFF
DNA: TGTGCCACTCAAGGGGGTATCGATGAGCAGTTCTTC
J: TRBJ2-1
size: .
D: .
V: TRBV6-6

CDR3: CASSLLTRDVSYEQYF
DNA: TGCGCCAGCAGCTTGCTCACCCGGGACGTCTCCTACGAGCAGTACTTC
J: TRBJ2-7
size: .
D: .
V: TRBV5-1

CDR3: CASTRQGNTGELFF
DNA: TGTGCCAGCACCAGACAGGGAAACACCGGGGAGCTGTTTTTT
J: TRBJ2-2
size: .
D: TRBD1
V: TRBV19

CDR3: CASSNRDAISPGYTF
DNA: TGTGCCAGCAGTAACCGGGACGCTATTTCCCCGGGCTACACCTTC
J: TRBJ1-2
size: .
D: .
V: TRBV6-1

CDR3: CATSPQGTSEFF
DNA: TGTGCCACCAGTCCTCAGGGGACGAGCGAGTTCTTC
J: TRBJ2-1
size: .
D: .
V: TRBV21-1

CDR3: CASSEARSLNTEAFF
DNA: TGTGCCAGCAGTGAAGCCCGCAGCCTGAACACTGAAGCTTTCTTT
J: TRBJ1-1
size: large
D: .
V: TRBV2

CDR3: CASSVAGAYSGNTIYF
DNA: TGTGCCAGCAGCGTCGCCGGGGCCTACTCTGGAAACACCATATATTTT
J: TRBJ1-3
size: few
D: .
V: TRBV7-2